The subject of this entry is one T cell receptor (beta chain). Antigen specificity is unknown. The record originates from a study of shared clonotypes between healthy human individuals. Study results and limitations: Enrolling few donors narrowed the genetic and exposure-history diversity that was represented. Generally, estimated richness proved larger in naive subsets than it did in memory subsets.

Several immunoSEQ plates held equal portions of the genomic DNA taken from each subset. TCRdb's table, derived via immunoSEQ multiplex PCR, lists solely in-frame clones and lacks some. Among over 1.4 million clones listed, roughly 97% were seen once. The TCR originated in a man aged 30-40 years in good health. Sequenced sample: naive CD4+ T cells sorted from blood. Subset given: CD45RA+ positively selected.

CDR3 protein: CASEGESNQPQHF. The CDR3 DNA reads as TGTGCCAGCGAGGGGGAAAGCAATCAGCCCCAGCATTTT. The chain uses TRBV2 and TRBJ1-5, with D possibly matching TRBD1 (6 bases). Trimming stripped 8 bases from V and 1 base from J, with 9 bases between. This CDR3 contains 13 residues. Germline-derived CDR1 and CDR2 are SNHLY and FYNNEI. Drawing the rest from reference TRBV2 and TRBJ1-5, the complete variable domain is EPEVTQTPSHQVTQMGQEVILRCVPISNHLYFYWYRQILGQKVEFLVSFYNNEISEKSEIFDDQFSVERPDGSNFTLKIRSTKLEDSAMYFCASEGESNQPQHFGDGTRLSIL.